The next 5 T cell receptor beta chains were all read from a single sample in a study of early T cells in non-severe SARS-CoV-2 infection. From the 5' RACE reads, TCRdb called clonotypes with MiXCR, one entry per CDR3 protein. The table shows about 50,000 distinct CDR3 sequences, with about 15% occurring only once. The specimen was whole blood, collected at baseline. The receptors originated from an adult who was a healthcare worker with PCR-confirmed SARS-CoV-2 infection or an uninfected control (not recorded which).

This clonotype has only a few counts. CDR3 DNA sequence: TGCGCCAGCAGCTCACCCGGGACAGGGGGTGGAGAGACCCAGTACTTC. As protein: CASSSPGTGGGETQYF. The chain joins TRBV5-1 to TRBJ2-5, with 11 bases identical to TRBD1. CDR3 size: 16 residues. Trimming removed 3 bases from V and 4 bases from J; junction bases left unmatched: 8. Germline lookup yields CDR1 SGHRS and CDR2 YFSETQ. Using reference TRBV5-1 and TRBJ2-5 for the parts outside the CDR3, the full variable domain is KAGVTQTPRYLIKTRGQQVTLSCSPISGHRSVSWYQQTPGQGLQFLFEYFSETQRNKGNFPGRFSGRQFSNSRSEMNVSTLELGDSALYLCASSSPGTGGGETQYFGPGTRLLVL.

The J gene is TRBJ2-7, the V gene TRBV28; TRBD2 might be the D (5 bases). The germline V gene has CDR1 MDHEN and CDR2 SYDVKM. The CDR3 is made up of 15 amino acids. Trimming removed 4 bases from V and 3 bases from J, with 16 bases in between. The CDR3 here is CASSSPRGANYEQYF. The CDR3, as DNA: TGTGCCAGCAGTTCTCCCCGGGGAGCGAACTACGAGCAGTACTTC.

This clonotype was seen many times. V usage is TRBV15 and J usage is TRBJ2-7; TRBD2 matches 7 bases. This CDR3 region has 14 residues. Germline loops: CDR1 LNHNV, CDR2 YYDKDF (reference sequence). J gave up 2 bases and V 4 bases, and 5 bases lay outside the gene matches. For the CDR3, the DNA is TGTGCCACCAGCACAGCGGGGTCGGCCTACGAGCAGTACTTC. Its translation is CATSTAGSAYEQYF.

The chain links TRBV9 to TRBJ2-1; D not certain. Germline CDR1 SGDLS, CDR2 YYNGEE. Deletions cut 4 bases from V and 5 bases from J, with 13 bases between. The CDR3 runs to 14 residues. DNA of the CDR3: TGTGCCAGCAGCAAAACCGTCAAAGACAATGAGCAGTTCTTC. Translated, it gives CASSKTVKDNEQFF.

This clonotype has just a few counts. The gene calls are TRBV5-1 and TRBJ2-3; 7 positions match TRBD2. CDR3 size: 16 residues. CDR1 and CDR2 from the germline V gene are SGHRS and YFSETQ. V gave up 0 bases and J gave up 2 bases; unmatched junction bases: 6. CDR3 sequence reads: CASSLGSSGPTDTQYF. The DNA for the CDR3 is TGCGCCAGCAGCTTGGGATCTAGCGGCCCCACAGATACGCAGTATTTT.